Here is one TCR beta chain with its context. Its antigen is not identified. This record comes from a study of T cells expressing NK-cell markers. Findings and limits, study-wide: Of CD8+ T cells, about 1.0-8% belonged to dominant NKG2C+ clonotypes in 5 or 6 donors. The study found these clonotypes also leading the CD3+CD56-NKG2C+ fraction in a few donors. Whether expanded NKG2C+ T cell clones recognized HCMV stayed uncertain.

Beta-chain TCR cDNA was generated via 5'RACE template switching with UMIs. Following a re-call of the 5' RACE reads, TCRdb has one entry per CDR3 protein and lacks DNA. The sample has about 260,000 distinct CDR3 sequences; the top ten hold 3.5% to 5%. Sample: blood T cells: a sorted CD56 or NKG2C T cell subset, CD4+ or CD8+ T cells, or bulk PBMC T cells (not recorded which). The TCR originated in a woman between 18 and 70 years old in good health.

CDR3 loop: CASSVTGWGTEAFF. The chain couples TRBV9 to TRBJ1-1; TCRdb gives TRBD1 as the D gene, but with no DNA this cannot be confirmed. Looked up from germline, CDR1 is SGDLS and CDR2 is YYNGEE. This CDR3 has 14 residues.